The clone carrying this T cell receptor beta chain was detected a few times. The sample belongs to a study of regulatory T cells in long-lasting Graves disease. Both iRepertoire HTBI primers and Arm-PCR of CDR3 regions were used to build the TCR beta libraries. One entry per CDR3 protein results from TCRdb running MiXCR on the multiplex PCR reads. The profile covers about 450,000 distinct CDR3 sequences, with over 15% appearing a single time and approximately 11% taken by the ten largest. As to time point: newly diagnosed GD, antithyroid drugs for less than 3 months. Preparation of the TCR library used RNA extracted from PBMCs. Investigators report Graves' disease was diagnosed under American Thyroid Association guidelines. These data are also associated with another study on T cells in Graves' hyperthyroidism and ophthalmopathy. From that study: Uncontrolled infections, other autoimmune diseases, pregnancy or lactation led to exclusion of patients. Blood also showed most of the thyroid clonotypes that were expanded above 0.001.

This specimen was peripheral blood mononuclear cells (PBMCs), taken at new diagnosis, from a patient treated with antithyroid drugs. This receptor was taken from a woman in her twenties or thirties with Graves disease.

CDR3 nucleotides: TGTGCCAGCAGCCTAAATTTGAGGGGGCAAGGCTACACCTTC. As protein: CASSLNLRGQGYTF. This rearrangement joins TRBV7-9 to TRBJ1-2, with 7 nucleotides matching TRBD1. Germline V gene lookup returns CDR1 SEHNR and CDR2 FQNEAQ (reference sequence). The CDR3 is made up of 14 amino acids. The trim removed 5 bases at V and 8 bases at J, leaving 11 bases unmatched.